A single sample gave rise to the 13 T cell receptor beta chains below, sequenced in a study of blood T cell repertoires in COVID-19. Libraries were prepared by immunoSEQ multiplex PCR; TCRdb keeps only in-frame clonotypes and omits some of them. Of about 190,000 clones listed, around nine tenths are singletons. Sequences were obtained from peripheral blood. Every receptor here comes from a man aged 35-49 years with acute or convalescent COVID-19.

The V call is TRBV7-9, the J call TRBJ2-2; TRBD1 aligns across 10 bases. The V gene's germline CDR1 is SEHNR and CDR2 FQNEAQ (reference sequence). This CDR3 comprises 16 residues. Unmatched junction bases numbered 9, after V lost 4 bases and J lost 7 bases. CDR3 in DNA: TGTGCCAGCAGCTCACCGGGACAGGGGCACCGCGGGGAGCTGTTTTTT. Protein sequence: CASSSPGQGHRGELFF.

V usage is TRBV18 and J usage is TRBJ2-3, with 7 bases that match TRBD1. Germline assignment: CDR1 KGHSH and CDR2 LQKENI. The CDR3 totals 17 residues. Trimming took 2 bases from V and 2 from J; bases not matched to a gene: 10. CDR3: CASSPKRGQEHTDTQYF. In DNA form, the CDR3 reads TGTGCCAGCTCACCAAAGAGGGGGCAGGAACACACAGATACGCAGTATTTT. The full variable domain, in which reference TRBV18 and TRBJ2-3 provide the parts outside the CDR3, is NAGVMQNPRHLVRRRGQEARLRCSPMKGHSHVYWYRQLPEEGLKFMVYLQKENIIDESGMPKERFSAEFPKEGPSILRIQQVVRGDSAAYFCASSPKRGQEHTDTQYFGPGTRLTVL.

In its sample, this clone was seen once. V usage is TRBV29-1 and J usage is TRBJ2-1, with D unresolved. V lost 3 bases and J 0 bases, leaving 9 bases between the germline ends. CDR3 length: 14 residues. The germline CDR1 and CDR2 sequences are SQVTM and ANQGSEA. This CDR3 is CSVERPNSYNEQFF. Here the CDR3 DNA reads TGCAGCGTTGAGAGGCCTAACTCCTACAATGAGCAGTTCTTC.

V usage is TRBV5-1 and J usage is TRBJ2-3, with TRBD1 matching over 9 bases. J was trimmed by 4 bases and V by 2 bases; bases with no gene match: 5. CDR3 length: 15 amino acids. The germline V gene encodes CDR1 SGHRS and CDR2 YFSETQ. DNA for the CDR3: TGCGCCAGCAGCTTTAGGGACAGGGTGCCAGATACGCAGTATTTT. Translating gives CASSFRDRVPDTQYF.

This rearrangement joins TRBV4-1 to TRBJ1-1; TRBD1 matches 8 bases. The CDR3 has 17 amino acids. Germline-derived CDR1 and CDR2 are MGHRA and YSYEKL. V was clipped by 1 base and J by 6 bases; unmatched bases: 13. CDR3 region: CASSQASGGASHPEAFF. CDR3 DNA: TGCGCCAGCAGCCAAGCCTCAGGGGGCGCTTCTCATCCTGAAGCTTTCTTT.

The rearrangement uses TRBV27 and TRBJ1-5; tentatively, D is TRBD1 (5 bases). The CDR3 runs 13 residues. V dropped 8 bases and J dropped 5 bases, with 13 bases sitting between them. Looked up from germline, CDR1 is MNHEY and CDR2 is SMNVEV (reference sequence). Here the CDR3 DNA reads TGTGCCAGCGGAGAGAAAGGGGATCAGCCCCAGCATTTT. This sequence encodes CASGEKGDQPQHF.

The J gene is TRBJ2-3, the V gene TRBV2; D is undetermined. This CDR3 region has 15 residues. Germline assignment: CDR1 SNHLY and CDR2 FYNNEI. V dropped 7 bases and J dropped 3 bases, with 17 bases sitting between them. CDR3 residues: CASIDRPGWTDTQYF. The CDR3 nucleotides are TGTGCCAGCATTGATAGACCCGGGTGGACAGATACGCAGTATTTT.

The genes are TRBV6-5 and TRBJ2-5; tentative D call: TRBD1 (6 bases). There are 14 residues in the CDR3. Trimming took off 7 bases at V and 2 bases at J, with 14 bases between the two ends. From germline, CDR1 is MNHEY and CDR2 SVGAGI. DNA of the CDR3: TGTGCCAGCACCCGGACAGCTTCTCAAGAGACCCAGTACTTC. It translates to CASTRTASQETQYF.

Here the CDR3 DNA reads TGCGCCAGCAGCCAGAGCCCGGGGGTAAGGACTGAAGCTTTCTTT. Protein product: CASSQSPGVRTEAFF. The chain employs TRBV4-1 and TRBJ1-1; weak D call: TRBD1 (5 bases). Germline loops: CDR1 MGHRA, CDR2 YSYEKL. The CDR3 covers 15 residues. Trimming cost V 3 bases and J 5 bases, with 16 bases left between them.

The chain uses TRBV7-2 and TRBJ2-5; the match to TRBD2 covers 9 bases. After removal of 5 bases from V and 4 bases from J, the junction contained 5 bases not matched to a gene. The CDR3 covers 14 residues. CDR1 SGHTA and CDR2 FQGNSA come from the germline V gene. The CDR3 spells CASSRGLAGETQYF. CDR3 DNA: TGTGCCAGCAGCCGGGGACTAGCCGGAGAGACCCAGTACTTC.

This chain uses TRBV5-1 with TRBJ2-5; 9 nucleotides agree with TRBD1. This CDR3 contains 15 residues. The V segment lost 0 bases and the J segment 5 bases; nucleotides outside the gene matches: 5. Germline CDR1 reads SGHRS; CDR2 reads YFSETQ. CDR3 loop: CASSLDGTGTETQYF. CDR3 bases: TGCGCCAGCAGCTTGGACGGGACAGGGACGGAGACCCAGTACTTC.

J is TRBJ2-5 and V is TRBV18; 14 bases are shared with TRBD2. J was trimmed by 4 bases and V by 4 bases; bases with no gene match: 5. Looked up from germline, CDR1 is KGHSH and CDR2 is LQKENI. The CDR3 loop spans 16 amino acids. The CDR3 sequence is CASSRGLAGVGETQYF. CDR3 sequence (DNA): TGTGCCAGCTCACGGGGACTAGCGGGGGTTGGAGAGACCCAGTACTTC. Using reference TRBV18 and TRBJ2-5 for the parts outside the CDR3, the full variable domain is NAGVMQNPRHLVRRRGQEARLRCSPMKGHSHVYWYRQLPEEGLKFMVYLQKENIIDESGMPKERFSAEFPKEGPSILRIQQVVRGDSAAYFCASSRGLAGVGETQYFGPGTRLLVL.

The chain is built from TRBV3-1 (or the pseudogene TRBV3-2) and TRBJ1-6; perhaps TRBD1 as D (5 bases). The germline gives CDR1 LGHDT, CDR2 YNNKEL (reference sequence). CDR3 length: 12 residues. V lost 5 bases and J 7 bases, leaving 6 bases between the germline ends. The CDR3 DNA follows: TGTGCCAGCAGCAACAGGAATTCACCCCTCCACTTT. Encoded protein: CASSNRNSPLHF.